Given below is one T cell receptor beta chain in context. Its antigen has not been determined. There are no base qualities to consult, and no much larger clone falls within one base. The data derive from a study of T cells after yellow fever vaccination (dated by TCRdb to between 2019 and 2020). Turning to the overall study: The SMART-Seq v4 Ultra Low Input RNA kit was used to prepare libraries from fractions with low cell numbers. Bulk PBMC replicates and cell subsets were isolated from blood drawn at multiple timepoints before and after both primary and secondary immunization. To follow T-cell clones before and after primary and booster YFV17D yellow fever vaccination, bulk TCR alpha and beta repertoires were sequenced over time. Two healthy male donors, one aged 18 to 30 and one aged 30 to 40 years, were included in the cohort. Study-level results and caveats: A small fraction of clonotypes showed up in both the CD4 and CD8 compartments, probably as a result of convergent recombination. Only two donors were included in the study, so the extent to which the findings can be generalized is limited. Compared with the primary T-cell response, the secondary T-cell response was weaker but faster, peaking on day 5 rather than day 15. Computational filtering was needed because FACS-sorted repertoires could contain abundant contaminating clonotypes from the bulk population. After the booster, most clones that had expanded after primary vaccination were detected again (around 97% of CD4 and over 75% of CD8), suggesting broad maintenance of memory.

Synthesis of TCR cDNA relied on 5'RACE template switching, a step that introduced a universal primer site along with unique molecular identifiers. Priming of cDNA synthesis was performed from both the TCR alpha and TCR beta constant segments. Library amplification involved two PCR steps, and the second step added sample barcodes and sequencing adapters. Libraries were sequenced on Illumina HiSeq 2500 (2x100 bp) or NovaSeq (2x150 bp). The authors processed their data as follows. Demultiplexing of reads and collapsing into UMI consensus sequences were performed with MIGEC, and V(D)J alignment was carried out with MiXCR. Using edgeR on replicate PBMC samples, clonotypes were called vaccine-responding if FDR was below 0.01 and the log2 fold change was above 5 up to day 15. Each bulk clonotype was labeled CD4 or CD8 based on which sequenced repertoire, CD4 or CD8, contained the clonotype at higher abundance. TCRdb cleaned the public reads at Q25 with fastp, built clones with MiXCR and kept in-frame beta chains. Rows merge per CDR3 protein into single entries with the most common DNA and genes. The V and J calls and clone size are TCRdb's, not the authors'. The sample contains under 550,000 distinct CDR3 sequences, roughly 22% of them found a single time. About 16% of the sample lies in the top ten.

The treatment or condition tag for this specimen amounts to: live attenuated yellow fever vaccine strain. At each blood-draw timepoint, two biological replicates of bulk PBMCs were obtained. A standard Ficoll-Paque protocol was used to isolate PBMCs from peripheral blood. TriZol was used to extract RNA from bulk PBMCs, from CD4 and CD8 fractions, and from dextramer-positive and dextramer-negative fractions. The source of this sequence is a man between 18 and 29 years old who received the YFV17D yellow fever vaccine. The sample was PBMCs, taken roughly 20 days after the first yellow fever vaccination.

The CDR3 has the sequence CASSLGQGPEAFF. The DNA sequence is given as TGTGCCAGCAGCTTGGGACAGGGCCCTGAAGCTTTCTTT. Recombination joined TRBV5-6 with TRBJ1-1; the central 7 bases match TRBD1. At the junction V is shortened by 0 bases and J by 6 bases; bases outside the gene matches: 2. The CDR3, cysteine through phenylalanine, is 13 amino acids long. Solely the CDR3 DNA is kept, with 39 bases framed from the first base. Sequences SGHDT (CDR1) and YYEEEE (CDR2) are obtained from the germline V gene.